One sample yielded the 6 T cell receptor beta chains listed below, sequenced in a study of T cell clonality in common variable immunodeficiency. Overall study findings and caveats: Common variable immunodeficiency TCR beta sequences reportedly had fewer deletions and N-nucleotide insertions.

Method: immunoSEQ multiplex PCR; TCRdb's copy keeps in-frame clones and lacks some. The sample has roughly 30,000 clones, none seen only once; the top ten hold approximately 3.5%. Antigens for these TCRs are unknown. What was sequenced was peripheral blood mononuclear cells. These receptors were obtained from a human donor with common variable immunodeficiency.

This clone was picked up many times. The read comes to an end 3 residues before the CDR3 does, leaving the germline J gene to fill in the end. The rearrangement links TRBV10-1 to TRBJ2-1; maybe TRBD2 (6 bases). Trimming left V 0 bases short and J 0 bases short, with 9 bases between. Germline V gene sequence: CDR1 WNHNN, CDR2 SYGVQD (reference sequence). There are 16 residues in the CDR3. CDR3 loop: CASSESGGSSYNEQFF. The covered CDR3 bases are TGCGCCAGCAGTGAGTCTGGGGGGAGCTCCTACAATGAG.

Note on this clone: The read finishes 3 residues shy of the CDR3 end, and the germline J gene is used to complete it. V and J are TRBV19 and TRBJ1-5; TRBD1 might be the D (6 bases). The V end was cut by 5 bases, the J end by 6 bases, with 20 bases between. The germline V gene has CDR1 LNHDA and CDR2 SQIVND (reference sequence). The CDR3 contains 16 residues. CDR3 in amino acids: CASSPRSGEVGQPQHF. Incomplete CDR3 DNA: TGTGCCAGTAGTCCTCGTTCAGGGGAGGTAGGTCAGCCC.

Many counts were recorded for this clone. Read data end 3 residues before the CDR3 end; the end is taken from the germline J gene. The rearrangement links TRBV18 to TRBJ2-3; 10 nucleotides line up with TRBD2. Germline V lookup: CDR1 KGHSH, CDR2 LQKENI. The CDR3 loop spans 16 amino acids. Unmatched junction bases numbered 7, after V lost 3 bases and J lost 4 bases. Here the CDR3 reads CASSPEVAGGSDTQYF. CDR3 bases read: TGTGCCAGCTCACCTGAGGTAGCGGGAGGTTCAGATACG.

This clone was seen ten or more times. The CDR3 end falls 3 residues outside the read, so it is completed with the germline J gene. This chain connects TRBV5-1 to TRBJ2-6; TRBD2 matches 14 bases. With 4 bases clipped from V and 0 bases from J, the junction kept 3 bases outside the gene matches. The CDR3 contains 18 residues. CDR1 is SGHRS and CDR2 is YFSETQ in the germline V gene. The DNA read from the CDR3 is TGCGCCAGCAGCGGAGGACTAGCGGGGGGCTCTGGGGCCAACGTC. Protein product: CASSGGLAGGSGANV. The whole CDR3 is CASSGGLAGGSGANVLTF. The whole variable domain, remainder taken from reference TRBV5-1 and TRBJ2-6, is KAGVTQTPRYLIKTRGQQVTLSCSPISGHRSVSWYQQTPGQGLQFLFEYFSETQRNKGNFPGRFSGRQFSNSRSEMNVSTLELGDSALYLCASSGGLAGGSGANVLTFGAGSRLTVL.

This clone occurred many times. Read coverage stops 3 residues before the CDR3 terminus; the germline J gene supplies the remainder. This chain joins TRBV4-1 and TRBJ2-7, with 9 bases that match TRBD1. The CDR3 covers 16 residues. Losses at the gene ends were 3 bases for V and 2 bases for J; bases not matched to a gene: 8. The V gene's germline CDR1 is MGHRA and CDR2 YSYEKL. The CDR3 DNA, read in part, is TGCGCCAGCAGCCAGGCCCCCGGGACAGGGACCTACGAG. Its protein product is CASSQAPGTGTYE. The whole CDR3 reads CASSQAPGTGTYEQYF.

As to this clone: The read gets to within 3 residues of the CDR3 end, and the germline J gene fills in the rest. This chain connects TRBV18 to TRBJ2-1, with 10 positions matching TRBD1. The germline gives CDR1 KGHSH, CDR2 LQKENI. CDR3 size: 14 residues. The V gene end was trimmed by 3 bases and the J gene end by 7 bases; junction bases not matched to a gene: 3. CDR3 region: CASSPDRGLNEQFF. Incomplete CDR3 DNA: TGTGCCAGCTCACCTGACAGGGGGCTAAATGAG.